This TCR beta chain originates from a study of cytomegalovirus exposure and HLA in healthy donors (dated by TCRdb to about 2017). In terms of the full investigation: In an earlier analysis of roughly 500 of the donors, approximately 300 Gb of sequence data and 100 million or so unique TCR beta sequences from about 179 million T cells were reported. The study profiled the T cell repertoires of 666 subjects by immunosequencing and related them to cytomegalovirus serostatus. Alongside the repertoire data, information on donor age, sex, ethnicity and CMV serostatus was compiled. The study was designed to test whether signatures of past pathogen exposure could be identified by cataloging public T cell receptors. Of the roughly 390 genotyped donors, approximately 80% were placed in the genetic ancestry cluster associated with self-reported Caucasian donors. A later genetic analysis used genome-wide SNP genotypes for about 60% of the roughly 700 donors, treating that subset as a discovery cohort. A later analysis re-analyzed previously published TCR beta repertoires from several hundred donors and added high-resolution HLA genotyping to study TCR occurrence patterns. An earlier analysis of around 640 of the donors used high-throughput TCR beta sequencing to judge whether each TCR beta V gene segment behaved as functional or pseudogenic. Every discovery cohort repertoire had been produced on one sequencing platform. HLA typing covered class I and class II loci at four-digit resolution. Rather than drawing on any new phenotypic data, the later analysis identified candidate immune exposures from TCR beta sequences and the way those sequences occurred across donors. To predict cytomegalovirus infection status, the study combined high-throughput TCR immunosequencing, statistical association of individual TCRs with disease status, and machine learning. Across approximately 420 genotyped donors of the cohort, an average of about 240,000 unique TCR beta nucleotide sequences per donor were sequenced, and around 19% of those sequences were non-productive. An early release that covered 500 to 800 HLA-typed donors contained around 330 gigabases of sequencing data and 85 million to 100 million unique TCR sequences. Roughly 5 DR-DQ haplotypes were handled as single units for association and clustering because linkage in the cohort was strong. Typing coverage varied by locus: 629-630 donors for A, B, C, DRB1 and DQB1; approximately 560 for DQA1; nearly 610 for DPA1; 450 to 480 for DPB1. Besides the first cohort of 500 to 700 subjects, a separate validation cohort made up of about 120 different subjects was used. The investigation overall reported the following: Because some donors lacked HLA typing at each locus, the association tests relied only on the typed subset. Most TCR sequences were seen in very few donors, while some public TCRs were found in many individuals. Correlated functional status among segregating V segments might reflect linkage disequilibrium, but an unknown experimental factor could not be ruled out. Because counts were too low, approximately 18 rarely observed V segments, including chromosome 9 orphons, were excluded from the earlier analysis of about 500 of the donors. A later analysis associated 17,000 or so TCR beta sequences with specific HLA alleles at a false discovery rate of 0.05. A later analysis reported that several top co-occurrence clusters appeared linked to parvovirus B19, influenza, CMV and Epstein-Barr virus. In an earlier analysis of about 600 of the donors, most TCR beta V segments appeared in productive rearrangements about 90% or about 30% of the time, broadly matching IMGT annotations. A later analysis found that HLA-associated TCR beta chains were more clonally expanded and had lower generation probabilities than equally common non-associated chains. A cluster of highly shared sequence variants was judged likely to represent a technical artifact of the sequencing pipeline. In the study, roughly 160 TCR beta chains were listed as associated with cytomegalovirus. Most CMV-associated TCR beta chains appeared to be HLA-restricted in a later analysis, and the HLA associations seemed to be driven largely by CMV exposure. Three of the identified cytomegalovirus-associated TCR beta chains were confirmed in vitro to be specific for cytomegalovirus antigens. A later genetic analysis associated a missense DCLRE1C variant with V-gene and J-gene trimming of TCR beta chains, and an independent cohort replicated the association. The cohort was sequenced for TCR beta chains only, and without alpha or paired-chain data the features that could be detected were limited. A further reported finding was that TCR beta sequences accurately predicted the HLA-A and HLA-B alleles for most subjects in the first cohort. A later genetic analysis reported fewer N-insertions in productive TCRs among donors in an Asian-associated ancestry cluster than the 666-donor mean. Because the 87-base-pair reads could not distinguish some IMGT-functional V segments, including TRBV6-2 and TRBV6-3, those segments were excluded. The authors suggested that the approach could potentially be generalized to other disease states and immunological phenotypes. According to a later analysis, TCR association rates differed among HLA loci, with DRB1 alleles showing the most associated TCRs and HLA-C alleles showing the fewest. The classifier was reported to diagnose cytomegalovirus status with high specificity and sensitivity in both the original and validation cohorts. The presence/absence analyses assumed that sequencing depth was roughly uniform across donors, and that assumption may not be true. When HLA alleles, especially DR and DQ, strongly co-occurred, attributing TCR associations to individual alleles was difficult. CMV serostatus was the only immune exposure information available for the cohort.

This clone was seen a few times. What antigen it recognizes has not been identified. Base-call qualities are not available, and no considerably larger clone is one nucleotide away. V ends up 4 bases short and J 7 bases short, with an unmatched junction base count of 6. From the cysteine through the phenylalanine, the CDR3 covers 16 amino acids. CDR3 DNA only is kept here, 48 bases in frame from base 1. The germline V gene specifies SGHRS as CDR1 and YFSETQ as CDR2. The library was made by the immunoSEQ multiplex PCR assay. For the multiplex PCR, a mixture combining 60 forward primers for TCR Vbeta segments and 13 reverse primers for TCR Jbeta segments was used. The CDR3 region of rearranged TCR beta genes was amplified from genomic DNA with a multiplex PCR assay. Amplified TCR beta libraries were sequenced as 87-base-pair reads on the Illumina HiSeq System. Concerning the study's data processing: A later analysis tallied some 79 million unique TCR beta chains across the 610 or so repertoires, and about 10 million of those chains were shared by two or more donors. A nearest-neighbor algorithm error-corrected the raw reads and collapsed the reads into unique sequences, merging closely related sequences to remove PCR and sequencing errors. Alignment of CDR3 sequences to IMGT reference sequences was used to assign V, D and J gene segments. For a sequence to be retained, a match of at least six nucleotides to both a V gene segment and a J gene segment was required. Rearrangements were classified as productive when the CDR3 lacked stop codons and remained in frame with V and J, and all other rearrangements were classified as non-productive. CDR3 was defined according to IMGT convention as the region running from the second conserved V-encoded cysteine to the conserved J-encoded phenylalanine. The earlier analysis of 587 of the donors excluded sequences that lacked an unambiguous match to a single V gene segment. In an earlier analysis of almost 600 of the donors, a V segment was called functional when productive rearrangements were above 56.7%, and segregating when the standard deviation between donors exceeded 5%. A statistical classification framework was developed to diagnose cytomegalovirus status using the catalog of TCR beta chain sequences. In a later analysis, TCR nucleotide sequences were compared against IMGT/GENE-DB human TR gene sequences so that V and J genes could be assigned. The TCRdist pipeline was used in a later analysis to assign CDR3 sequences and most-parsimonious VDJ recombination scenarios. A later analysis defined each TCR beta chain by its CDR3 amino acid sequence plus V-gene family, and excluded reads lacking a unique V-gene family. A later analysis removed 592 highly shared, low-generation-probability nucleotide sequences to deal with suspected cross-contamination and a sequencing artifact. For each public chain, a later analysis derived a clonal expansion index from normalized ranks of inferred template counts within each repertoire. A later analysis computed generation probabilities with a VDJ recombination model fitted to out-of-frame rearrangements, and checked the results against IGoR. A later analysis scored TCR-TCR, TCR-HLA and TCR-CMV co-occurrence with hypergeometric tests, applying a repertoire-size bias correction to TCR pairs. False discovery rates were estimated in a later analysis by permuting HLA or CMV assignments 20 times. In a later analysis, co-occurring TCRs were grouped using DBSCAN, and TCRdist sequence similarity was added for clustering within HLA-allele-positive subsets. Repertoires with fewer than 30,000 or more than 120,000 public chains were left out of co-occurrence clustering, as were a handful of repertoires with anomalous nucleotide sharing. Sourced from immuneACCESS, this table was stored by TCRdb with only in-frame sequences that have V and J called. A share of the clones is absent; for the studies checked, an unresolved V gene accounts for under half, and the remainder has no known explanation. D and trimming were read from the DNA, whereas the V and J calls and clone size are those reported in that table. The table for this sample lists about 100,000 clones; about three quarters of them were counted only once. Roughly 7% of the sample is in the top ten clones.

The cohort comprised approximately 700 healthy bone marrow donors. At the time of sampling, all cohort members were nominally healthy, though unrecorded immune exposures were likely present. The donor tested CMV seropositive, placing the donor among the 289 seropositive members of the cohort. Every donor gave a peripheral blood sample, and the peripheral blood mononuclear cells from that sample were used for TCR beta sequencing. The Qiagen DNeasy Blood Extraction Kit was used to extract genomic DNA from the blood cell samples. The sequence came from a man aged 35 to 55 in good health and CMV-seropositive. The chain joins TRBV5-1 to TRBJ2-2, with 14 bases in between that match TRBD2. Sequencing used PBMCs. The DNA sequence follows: TGCGCCAGCAGCCCCGGGACTAGCGGGAGTGTCGGGGAGCTGTTTTTT. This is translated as CASSPGTSGSVGELFF.